The 4 T cell receptor beta chains below all came from one sample that was sequenced in a study of T-cell memory formation after mild COVID-19. MiXCR was run by TCRdb on the 5' RACE reads, yielding one entry per CDR3 protein. This table holds 250,000 to 400,000 distinct CDR3 sequences, roughly an eighth found once. Source material: PBMCs or a T cell subset sorted from them (not recorded which). The receptors derive from a man between 18 and 29 years old who had mild COVID-19 (a few samples of this study predate the infection). Cell type and time point are not known.

This clonotype was recorded at least ten times. The rearrangement links TRBV7-9 to TRBJ1-3; unclear D gene. In germline, CDR1 is SEHNR, CDR2 FQNEAQ (reference sequence). V shed 5 bases and J shed 4 bases, with 12 bases lying between them. This CDR3 is built from 14 residues. The CDR3 region has the DNA TGTGCCAGCAGCCCCGGGTCCGGGGGAAACACCATATATTTT. Translating it yields CASSPGSGGNTIYF.

This chain connects TRBV6-6 to TRBJ1-2, with D unclear. This CDR3 has 11 amino acids. V was cut by 6 bases and J by 10 bases, with 12 bases left in between. Germline values: CDR1 MNHNY, CDR2 SVGAGI (reference sequence). The CDR3 sequence: CASRYPSDYTF. The CDR3 DNA reads TGTGCCAGCAGATACCCTTCGGACTACACCTTC.

This clonotype was counted between two and nine times. The rearrangement links TRBV24-1 to TRBJ2-5; D is ambiguous. CDR1 is KGHDR and CDR2 is SFDVKD in the germline V gene. Trimming shortened V by 3 bases and J by 3 bases, and 7 bases separated the two germline ends. The CDR3 is 13 amino acids. CDR3: CATSDVAEETQYF. The CDR3 DNA reads TGTGCCACCAGTGATGTGGCCGAAGAGACCCAGTACTTC.

V gene TRBV24-1 combines with J gene TRBJ2-2, with a tentative D call TRBD1 (5 bases). CDR1 KGHDR and CDR2 SFDVKD come from the germline V gene. This CDR3 comprises 14 residues. The ends were cut back, 6 bases at V and 5 bases at J, with 12 bases in the middle. The CDR3 DNA sequence: TGTGCCACCAGTCAGCAGGGCCGAACCGGGGAGCTGTTTTTT. Its protein product is CATSQQGRTGELFF.